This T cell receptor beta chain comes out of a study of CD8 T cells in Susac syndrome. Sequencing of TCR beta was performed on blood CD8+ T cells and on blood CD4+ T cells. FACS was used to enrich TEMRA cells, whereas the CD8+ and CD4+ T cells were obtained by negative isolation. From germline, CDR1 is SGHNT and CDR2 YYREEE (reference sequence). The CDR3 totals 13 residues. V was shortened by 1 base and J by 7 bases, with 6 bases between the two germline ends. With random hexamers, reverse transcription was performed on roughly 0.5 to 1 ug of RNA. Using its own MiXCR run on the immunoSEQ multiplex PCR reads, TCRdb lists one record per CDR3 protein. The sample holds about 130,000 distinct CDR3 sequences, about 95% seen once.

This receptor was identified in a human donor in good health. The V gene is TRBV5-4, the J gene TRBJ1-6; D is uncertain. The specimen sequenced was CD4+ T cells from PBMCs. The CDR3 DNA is TGTGCCAGCAGCTTGAAAGGGAATTCACCCCTCCACTTT. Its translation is CASSLKGNSPLHF.